The rows below give T cell receptor beta chains drawn from one sample of a study of T cell clones after liver transplantation. Using immunoSEQ multiplex PCR, the repertoire was profiled, and TCRdb retains in-frame clones only, with some absent. Here the sample spans roughly 120,000 clones, 90% being singletons. This material consisted of CD4+ T cells from blood, taken 12 months after liver transplant. The receptors here all came from a human patient who received a liver transplant. The T cells may partly be graft donor cells. CDR3s include the opening cysteine and the closing phenylalanine or tryptophan. D genes are given only for firm matches. A row's size may be missing; if present it is once, few, many or a size class.

J,D,V,length,size,DNA,CDR3
TRBJ2-1,TRBD1,TRBV19,16,.,TGTGCCAGTAGTACCCGAGGGACAGGGATTTACAATGAGCAGTTCTTC,CASSTRGTGIYNEQFF
TRBJ2-7,TRBD1,TRBV10-3,16,.,TGTGCCATCAGTGCCGGGACAGACGGCCGGTCCTACGAGCAGTACTTC,CAISAGTDGRSYEQYF
TRBJ1-5,.,TRBV12-5,13,.,TGTGCTAGTGGACAGGGTCCCAATCAGCCCCAGCATTTT,CASGQGPNQPQHF
TRBJ1-1,.,TRBV9,14,.,TGTGCCAGTGGGAGGACAGCCGATAATCTGGAAGCTTTCTTT,CASGRTADNLEAFF
TRBJ2-7,TRBD1,TRBV6-6,13,.,TGTGCCAGCAGGGACAGGGCCCACTACGAGCAGTACTTC,CASRDRAHYEQYF
TRBJ2-7,.,TRBV5-4,15,.,TGTGCCAGCAGCCTCCGGGACGGGACCTCCTACGAGCAGTACTTC,CASSLRDGTSYEQYF
TRBJ2-5,.,TRBV28,16,few,TGTGCCAGCAGTTTAGGTGGACAGCCGTTTCAAGAGACCCAGTACTTC,CASSLGGQPFQETQYF
TRBJ2-7,.,TRBV30,14,.,TGTGCCTGGAGTGTAGGGGGGGCCTCCTACGAGCAGTACTTC,CAWSVGGASYEQYF
TRBJ1-1,.,TRBV6-1,13,.,TGTGCCAGCAGCGGAGGGGGGGTCACTGAAGCTTTCTTT,CASSGGGVTEAFF
TRBJ2-2,TRBD2,TRBV19,16,.,TGTGCCAGTAGTATCCTGGGCGGGAGAAGAACCGGGGAGCTGTTTTTT,CASSILGGRRTGELFF
TRBJ2-5,TRBD1,TRBV27,20,.,TGTGCCAGCAGTCATCACGATGAGGACAGGGGATGGCCCAGTTTGGAGACCCAGTACTTC,CASSHHDEDRGWPSLETQYF
TRBJ1-1,.,TRBV18,15,.,TGTGCCAGCTCACCGTATCCAGGGACTGACACTGAAGCTTTCTTT,CASSPYPGTDTEAFF
TRBJ2-3,.,TRBV5-1,12,once,TGCGCCAGCAGCTTAGAGGGAGATACGCAGTATTTT,CASSLEGDTQYF
TRBJ2-7,.,TRBV28,15,.,TGTGCCAGCGGTGAAGCGCTCTTCCCCTCCTACGAGCAGTACTTC,CASGEALFPSYEQYF
TRBJ2-5,.,TRBV5-6,17,.,TGTGCCAGCAGCCGAAACAACCCCCTGAGGGAGGAGGAGACCCAGTACTTC,CASSRNNPLREEETQYF
TRBJ1-5,.,TRBV4-2,13,.,TGTGCCAGCAGCCAAGATCGGCAACAGCCCCAGCATTTT,CASSQDRQQPQHF
TRBJ2-5,TRBD2,TRBV11-2,17,.,TGTGCCAGCAGCTTAAGGGCTAGCGGGAGATACCAAGAGACCCAGTACTTC,CASSLRASGRYQETQYF
TRBJ2-1,TRBD2,TRBV18,15,.,TGTGCCAGCTCACCACTAGCGGGATCCTACAATGAGCAGTTCTTC,CASSPLAGSYNEQFF
TRBJ2-5,.,TRBV20-1,11,.,TGCAGTGCTAGTGTTAGACAGACCCAGTACTTC,CSASVRQTQYF
TRBJ2-7,TRBD2,TRBV28,16,.,TGTGCCAGCAGTTTCCCAGGGACTAGCGGGAGTTACGAGCAGTACTTC,CASSFPGTSGSYEQYF
TRBJ1-1,.,TRBV5-4,14,.,TGTGCCAGCAGCAGAGAATCCGGGACTAATGAAGCTTTCTTT,CASSRESGTNEAFF
TRBJ1-2,TRBD1,TRBV6-1,13,.,TGTGCCAGCAGGGGACAGGGGAACTATGGCTACACCTTC,CASRGQGNYGYTF
TRBJ2-7,TRBD2,TRBV23-1,15,once,TGCGCCAGCAGTCAACTCACTGGGGGAGGGTACGAGCAGTACTTC,CASSQLTGGGYEQYF
TRBJ2-7,.,TRBV5-1,14,.,TGCGCCAGCAGCTCCGAGGGTCACTCCTACGAGCAGTACTTC,CASSSEGHSYEQYF
TRBJ2-1,.,TRBV2,13,.,TGTGCCAGCAGCCCCAGGAGGTACAATGAGCAGTTCTTC,CASSPRRYNEQFF
TRBJ2-7,TRBD1,TRBV11-2,15,.,TGTGCCAGCAGCTTAGGATCGACAGGGACCTACGAGCAGTACTTC,CASSLGSTGTYEQYF
TRBJ1-5,.,TRBV15,15,once,TGTGCCACCAGCACTATAACAGGCTCGGGACGGCCCCAGCATTTT,CATSTITGSGRPQHF
TRBJ2-2,TRBD1,TRBV5-1,14,.,TGCGCCAGCAGCTGGACAGGGGGAACCGGGGAGCTGTTTTTT,CASSWTGGTGELFF
TRBJ1-4,.,TRBV25-1,14,.,TGTGCCAGCAGTGACAGGGAAACTAATGAAAAACTGTTTTTT,CASSDRETNEKLFF
TRBJ1-3,.,TRBV6-5,14,.,TGTGCCAGCAGTTACTCGCGAGTTCCTAACACCATATATTTT,CASSYSRVPNTIYF